The 10 T cell receptor beta chains below all came from one sample that was sequenced in a study of blood T cell repertoires in COVID-19. This table comes from immunoSEQ multiplex PCR, and its TCRdb copy is limited to in-frame clones, with some not included. The sample carries some 44,000 clones, over 70% recorded once. The sequenced sample was peripheral blood. These receptors were taken from a woman in her fifties or sixties with acute or convalescent COVID-19.

The CDR3 nucleotides read TGTGCCAGCAGTCCATTTCCGAACACTGAAGCTTTCTTT. This sequence encodes CASSPFPNTEAFF. The chain couples TRBV27 to TRBJ1-1; D remains unclear. The germline CDR1 and CDR2 sequences are MNHEY and SMNVEV (reference sequence). This CDR3 has 13 amino acids. The V end was cut by 5 bases, the J end by 1 base, with 8 bases between.

The rearrangement links TRBV5-5 to TRBJ1-5, with TRBD1 identical over 7 bases. The CDR3 is 14 residues long. V was pared by 5 bases and J by 5 bases, with 7 bases of the junction left unmatched. Germline CDR1 is SGHKS and CDR2 is YYEKEE (reference sequence). Here the CDR3 reads CASSRQGTDQPQHF. The CDR3 nucleotides are TGTGCCAGCAGTCGACAGGGCACGGATCAGCCCCAGCATTTT.

This clone was found once. The rearrangement joins TRBV3-1 (or the pseudogene TRBV3-2) to TRBJ2-5; TRBD2 matches at 7 bases. Germline trimming cut 0 bases from V and 5 bases from J; bases unmatched to any gene: 9. The CDR3 loop spans 16 amino acids. CDR1 and CDR2 from the germline V gene are LGHDT and YNNKEL (reference sequence). The CDR3, as DNA: TGTGCCAGCAGCCAAGATCCGGGGACCGGGAGGGAGACCCAGTACTTC. This encodes CASSQDPGTGRETQYF.

This clone was observed a handful of times. V gene TRBV6-1 combines with J gene TRBJ1-4, with 9 bases identical to TRBD1. J lost 7 bases, V lost 3 bases, and 6 bases had no gene match. Germline V gene sequence: CDR1 MNHNS, CDR2 SASEGT. CDR3 size: 15 residues. The CDR3 DNA reads as TGTGCCAGCAGTGATGGAGGACAGGGGTTTGAAAAACTGTTTTTT. This translates into CASSDGGQGFEKLFF.

The count of this clone is one. The chain has TRBV5-6 and TRBJ2-7; a possible D gene is TRBD1 (6 bases). With 7 bases removed from V and 0 bases from J, the gap between germline ends came to 17 bases. Germline CDR1 is SGHDT and CDR2 is YYEEEE. CDR3 size: 15 residues. The CDR3 coding sequence is TGTGCCAGCTCCTTGCAGGGGCACTTCTCCTACGAGCAGTACTTC. Translated: CASSLQGHFSYEQYF.

V is TRBV6-2 or TRBV6-3 and J is TRBJ2-1, with TRBD1 matching 10 bases. The germline gives CDR1 MNHEY, CDR2 SVGEGT. The CDR3 contains 17 residues. V lost 0 bases to trimming and J lost 8 bases; unmatched junction nucleotides: 10. Here the CDR3 reads CASSYSIRDRGRDEQFF. CDR3 nucleotide sequence: TGTGCCAGCAGTTACTCGATTCGCGACAGGGGGCGGGATGAGCAGTTCTTC.

V and J are TRBV10-3 and TRBJ2-7; D is unclear. The CDR3 spans 12 residues. Trimming removed 3 bases from V and 5 bases from J, with 8 bases in between. CDR1 and CDR2 (germline): ENHRY, SYGVKD. The CDR3 is CAISDVLDEQYF. CDR3 DNA: TGTGCCATCAGTGATGTTCTCGACGAGCAGTACTTC.

This clone has more than one count but fewer than ten. DNA for the CDR3: TGTGCCAGCAGCCCCCCAGGCCCAGAGCAGTTCTTC. Residues: CASSPPGPEQFF. This chain joins TRBV9 and TRBJ2-1; the D is unclear. Deletions cut 4 bases from V and 10 bases from J, with 12 bases between. The CDR3 length is 12 residues. Germline-derived CDR1 and CDR2 are SGDLS and YYNGEE.

The gene calls are TRBV19 and TRBJ2-3; a weak D match, TRBD2 (7 bases). The CDR3 covers 15 residues. CDR1 LNHDA and CDR2 SQIVND come from the germline V gene (reference sequence). Trimming shortened V by 1 base and J by 2 bases, and 10 bases separated the two germline ends. DNA of the CDR3: TGTGCCAGTAGTATAGCGGGGGGCATCACAGATACGCAGTATTTT. Translated, it gives CASSIAGGITDTQYF.

The genes are TRBV7-2 and TRBJ2-1; TRBD2 might be the D (6 bases). The V gene lost 5 bases and the J gene lost 12 bases, with 20 bases spanning the gap. CDR1 SGHTA and CDR2 FQGNSA come from the germline V gene. This CDR3 has 14 amino acids. The CDR3 reads CASSLGYGGGGQFF. For the CDR3, the DNA is TGTGCCAGCAGCCTAGGGTACGGGGGAGGTGGGCAGTTCTTC.